This T cell receptor beta chain was captured in a study of glioma-infiltrating T cells after dendritic cell vaccination (dated by TCRdb to the mid-2010s). Regarding the study in general: Of the 15 or so glioblastoma patients in the cohort, all drawn from Phase I and II dendritic cell vaccination trials, 9 were newly diagnosed and 6 had recurrent disease. Post-vaccination tumor came from repeat resection after recurrence, with a few pre/post tumor pairs available. Survival after dendritic cell vaccination was correlated with TCR sequencing metrics, including TIL content and tumor-blood repertoire overlap. Tumor-infiltrating lymphocyte content was quantified and tumor and blood repertoires were compared in dendritic cell-vaccinated glioblastoma patients by deep sequencing of TCR beta CDR3 regions. What the study reported, not specific to this receptor: The three-group TCR overlap response model was described as speculative and requiring prospective validation. No direct relationship between TCR clonality and survival was found, suggesting a diverse polyclonal response may matter. The cohort was small and heterogeneous, few patients had complete blood and tumor sets, and even fewer had initial-recurrent tumor pairs. Higher estimated pretreatment TIL content predicted longer time to progression and overall survival after dendritic cell vaccination.

Taken with the paper, the label for time point translates to: after dendritic cell vaccination, including at tumor progression/relapse. The vaccine was prepared from monocyte-derived dendritic cells that were cultured for approximately seven days with IL-4 and GM-CSF and then pulsed overnight with autologous tumor lysate. To be selected, patients needed enough residual fresh-frozen tumor tissue and more than two years of available survival data. Between the early 2000s and the early 2010s, the patients were given dendritic cell vaccination pulsed with autologous tumor lysate. Molecular status otherwise varied across the glioblastoma patients, but none of them carried an isocitrate dehydrogenase mutation. Three intradermal dendritic cell vaccine injections were administered to patients at biweekly intervals in the arm below the axilla. Before DNA isolation, tumor specimens were washed free of blood and had necrotic areas removed, and H&E staining confirmed tumor content over 20%. The Qiagen DNeasy Blood extraction Kit was used for extraction of genomic DNA.

Worth noting for this clone: It has no known antigen specificity. One base away there is no much larger clone; base qualities are not given.

Using the immunoSEQ assay, TCRB CDR3 regions were amplified from approximately 2.1 micrograms of genomic DNA, or from all available DNA when less than that was on hand. The multiplex PCR relied on 60 forward primers for TCR V beta segments and 13 reverse primers for J beta segments. To estimate the number of reads per starting template, synthetic control templates were added to each sample at limiting dilution. The Illumina HiSeq System generated sequencing reads of 87 bp. The authors' pipeline ran thus. PCR and sequencing errors were removed by merging closely related sequences with a nearest neighbor algorithm. Only tumor samples with more than 100 unique TCRs identified were used in the study. The estimated TIL fraction was calculated by dividing the T cell count, derived from reads and spike-in coverage, by the number of input cells, assuming 6.4 pg of DNA per diploid cell. TCR overlap was measured as the percentage of unique tumor TCR beta sequences that were also present in the peripheral blood of the same patient. TCRdb took over this immuneACCESS table, retaining in-frame rearrangements with V and J assigned. Such tables are incomplete; in checked studies, under half of the missing clones stem from an unresolved V gene, and the remainder is unexplained. The V and J calls and clone size are taken from that table; D and trimming were inferred from the DNA. This sample is represented by about 1,100 clones; roughly four fifths of them were singletons. The biggest ten clones account for 7.5% to 9% of the sample.

Based on the germline V gene, the CDR1 and CDR2 sequences are SGDLS and YYNGEE. V is trimmed back by 0 bases and J by 2 bases, and the junction contains 3 bases that no gene match accounts for. Including the terminal cysteine and phenylalanine, the CDR3 comprises 16 residues. CDR3 DNA is the only sequence kept; it has 48 bases, read in frame from the first base. This receptor was identified in a human donor with glioblastoma. This chain joins TRBV9 to TRBJ2-3; 10 central nucleotides agree with TRBD2. The sample here was tumor tissue, taken after dendritic cell vaccination. The sequence in DNA is TGTGCCAGCAGCGTAGTTAGCGGGGGGCCCACAGATACGCAGTATTTT. Translated, this is CASSVVSGGPTDTQYF.